This entry lists 12 T cell receptor beta chains sequenced from one sample in a study of metastatic and nonmetastatic thyroid tumors. All patients were treatment-naive before thyroid surgery. With MiXCR, TCRdb reprocessed the PCR reads. The table includes tens of thousands of clones, approximately 12% detected once. Sample: blood. The receptors were sampled from a female donor with papillary thyroid cancer or a benign thyroid nodule (not recorded which). Some clones in this sample may be carry-over from other donors' samples.

This clone was observed at least ten times. The chain links TRBV7-9 to TRBJ1-1; no firm D call. The CDR3 has 13 residues. Germline assignment: CDR1 SEHNR and CDR2 FQNEAQ (reference sequence). The V end was cut by 4 bases, the J end by 7 bases, with 13 bases between. DNA for the CDR3: TGTGCCAGCAGCTATGGTCAACGGAGTGAAGCTTTCTTT. It yields the protein CASSYGQRSEAFF.

This clone was found many times. The chain joins TRBV27 to TRBJ2-7, with 7 bases that match TRBD2. CDR1 MNHEY and CDR2 SMNVEV come from the germline V gene (reference sequence). The J segment lost 8 bases and the V segment lost 5 bases, leaving 9 bases of the junction unmatched. The CDR3 has 13 amino acids. The CDR3 bases are TGTGCCAGCAGTATGCTGGCGGGAGATAAGCAGTACTTC. This encodes CASSMLAGDKQYF.

There are many counts of this clone. The chain couples TRBV6-1 to TRBJ2-5; possibly TRBD1 for D (6 bases). Trimming stripped 6 bases from V and 2 bases from J, with 13 bases between. The germline V gene encodes CDR1 MNHNS and CDR2 SASEGT. The CDR3 is 14 amino acids. As DNA, the CDR3 is TGTGCCAGCAGCCGTTTTACAGGGCAAGAGACCCAGTACTTC. This sequence encodes CASSRFTGQETQYF.

As concerns this clone: One junction end does not reproduce the germline sequence, and a read error may be involved. The V and J genes are TRBV6-1 and TRBJ2-2, with D possibly being TRBD2 (7 bases). The CDR3 runs 16 residues. Germline values: CDR1 MNHNS, CDR2 SASEGT. Here the CDR3 reads CASIEGGGGHPVELFF. In DNA form, the CDR3 reads TGTGCCAGCATTGAAGGAGGGGGGGGCCACCCCGTGGAGCTGTTTTTT.

This clone was observed many times. The chain employs TRBV5-1 and TRBJ2-5; D unclear. The CDR3 is made up of 14 amino acids. Trimming cost V 0 bases and J 1 base, with 7 bases left between them. Per the germline V gene, CDR1 is SGHRS and CDR2 is YFSETQ. CDR3: CASSLGATQETQYF. In DNA, the CDR3 is TGCGCCAGCAGCTTGGGGGCTACCCAAGAGACCCAGTACTTC.

This clone was detected ten times or more. The gene calls are TRBV19 and TRBJ2-7; 7 nucleotides agree with TRBD1. There are 15 residues in the CDR3. Per germline, CDR1 LNHDA and CDR2 SQIVND (reference sequence). The trim removed 3 bases at V and 1 base at J, leaving 6 bases unmatched. The chain's CDR3 is CASSIMAGGSYEQYF. CDR3 DNA: TGTGCCAGTAGTATTATGGCAGGGGGTTCCTACGAGCAGTACTTC.

This clone came up many times. This rearrangement joins TRBV6-2 or TRBV6-3 to TRBJ2-7; TRBD1 matches 7 bases. The CDR3 runs 15 residues. J was trimmed by 4 bases and V by 3 bases; bases with no gene match: 9. The germline CDR1 and CDR2 sequences are MNHEY and SVGEGT. CDR3 region: CASSYQGVASYEQYF. CDR3 coding DNA: TGTGCCAGCAGTTATCAGGGGGTGGCCTCTTACGAGCAGTACTTC.

This clone was seen repeatedly, ten times or more. J is TRBJ2-7 and V is TRBV20-1; maybe TRBD2 (6 bases). Trimming removed 8 bases at V and 0 bases at J, with 14 bases between. Looked up from germline, CDR1 is DFQATT and CDR2 is SNEGSKA (reference sequence). The CDR3 is 13 amino acids. The CDR3 is CSHLSGSSYEQYF. The CDR3 DNA sequence: TGCAGTCACCTTAGCGGTAGCTCCTACGAGCAGTACTTC.

Comment on this clone: Being one base from a much bigger clone, this may be a read error. The same CDR3 also results from other DNA sequences found in this sample. The chain uses TRBV14 and TRBJ2-3; TRBD1 matches at 10 bases. Germline CDR1 reads SGHDN; CDR2 reads FVKESK. This CDR3 is 15 amino acids long. The DNA of the CDR3 is TGTGCCAGCAGTCGCCAGACAGGGGGCAGAGATACACAGTATTTT. It is translated as CASSRQTGGRDTQYF.

This clone was seen many times. One end of the junction is discordant with germline, which a read error may explain. The identical CDR3 is also encoded by other nucleotide sequences in the sample. The J gene is TRBJ1-3, the V gene TRBV6-1; weak D call: TRBD1 (6 bases). The germline V gene has CDR1 MNHNS and CDR2 SASEGT. CDR3 length: 17 amino acids. CDR3 sequence (DNA): TGTGCTAGCAGTGAACACAGGGAAGAGAGGTCTGGAAACACCATATATTTT. As protein: CASSEHREERSGNTIYF.

This clone was recorded many times. CDR3 in DNA: TGTGCCAGCAGTTTAAAGGGCAGGATCACCTTC. Protein: CASSLKGRITF. The chain carries TRBV12-3 or TRBV12-4 and TRBJ1-2; no clear D. V was cut by 2 bases and J by 13 bases, with 11 bases left in between. This CDR3 is 11 amino acids long.

This clone was detected many times. The CDR3 region is CASSRYSSYEQYF. CDR3 bases: TGTGCCAGCTCAAGATACAGCTCCTACGAGCAGTACTTC. The chain carries TRBV18 and TRBJ2-7; D is ambiguous. Germline V gene lookup returns CDR1 KGHSH and CDR2 LQKENI. V was cut by 5 bases and J by 0 bases, with 8 bases left in between. This CDR3 comprises 13 residues.